A single sample gave rise to the 20 T cell receptor beta chains below, sequenced in a study of CXCR3-negative and CXCR3-positive naive CD8 T cells. UMI labels and 5' RACE were used to prepare the TRB cDNA libraries. TCRdb reprocessed the 5' RACE reads, keeping one entry per CDR3 protein, no DNA. The sample totals over 70,000 distinct CDR3 sequences; its top ten clones hold roughly 1.8%. Sequencing used naive CXCR3- CD8+ T cells from blood. Documented subset: CD45RO-CCR7+CD27+CD95- naive CD8+ T cells lacking CXCR3 (TNR3-). Source of these receptors: a human donor in good health. Some clones in this sample may be carry-over from other donors' samples.

This chain's CDR3 is CSVEVPGAWTSGRASYEQYF. The gene calls are TRBV29-1 and TRBJ2-7; TCRdb reports TRBD2, a call that lacks DNA to check it against. The CDR3 covers 20 residues. Germline assignment: CDR1 SQVTM and CDR2 ANQGSEA.

This chain uses TRBV7-8 with TRBJ1-2; TCRdb designates TRBD1, a call that cannot be tested without DNA. Germline lookup yields CDR1 SGHVS and CDR2 FQNEAQ. CDR3 length: 20 amino acids. CDR3 loop: CASSLLNSGQGDSINYGYTF.

The chain uses TRBV7-3 and TRBJ2-1; TCRdb proposes TRBD1, but this gene call is untestable without DNA. The CDR3 runs 14 residues. Germline CDR1 reads SGHTA; CDR2 reads FQGTGA. CDR3 sequence: CASSLAGGGEEQFF.

The V call is TRBV29-1, the J call TRBJ2-7; TCRdb reports TRBD2, a call that lacks DNA to check it against. This CDR3 is 13 amino acids long. CDR1 and CDR2 from the germline V gene are SQVTM and ANQGSEA. This CDR3 is CSVAPSGSYEQYF.

The chain is built from TRBV12-3 or TRBV12-4 and TRBJ2-7; the TCRdb D gene call, TRBD1, has no DNA to confirm it. This CDR3 contains 13 residues. CDR3 sequence: CASSWDGPYEQYF.

This rearrangement joins TRBV11-2 to TRBJ2-2; TCRdb indicates TRBD2, and absent DNA this call remains unverified. CDR1 is SGHAT and CDR2 is FQNNGV in the germline V gene. CDR3 size: 15 residues. Here the CDR3 reads CASSPVRGGTGELFF.

The V call is TRBV4-3, the J call TRBJ1-3. Germline assignment: CDR1 LGHNA and CDR2 YSLEER. CDR3 length equals 16 residues. The CDR3 sequence is CASSQGEASPGNTIYF.

This chain joins TRBV28 and TRBJ2-7; lacking DNA, the TRBD1 call made by TCRdb goes unchecked. Germline CDR1 reads MDHEN; CDR2 reads SYDVKM. CDR3 length: 15 amino acids. The CDR3 region is CASASDAGANYEQYF.

The chain links TRBV5-1 to TRBJ2-7; TCRdb reports TRBD1, a call that lacks DNA to check it against. Germline V lookup: CDR1 SGHRS, CDR2 YFSETQ. This CDR3 region has 16 residues. CDR3: CASSLEGQGSAYEQYF.

J is TRBJ2-7 and V is TRBV15; with no DNA, the TCRdb D assignment of TRBD2 cannot be verified. Germline CDR1 LNHNV, CDR2 YYDKDF (reference sequence). There are 15 residues in the CDR3. The CDR3 region is CATSSRTGGGHEQYF.

The rearrangement links TRBV9 to TRBJ2-7. The CDR3 extends over 14 amino acids. CDR1 and CDR2 (germline): SGDLS, YYNGEE. CDR3 sequence: CASSVDSGSYEQYF.

The chain has TRBV4-1 and TRBJ1-4. CDR1 is MGHRA, CDR2 YSYEKL, per germline. The CDR3 is 15 amino acids. CDR3 sequence: CASSQVAGRNEKLFF.

This chain links TRBV4-1 with TRBJ2-2; the TCRdb D gene call, TRBD2, has no DNA to confirm it. Germline lookup yields CDR1 MGHRA and CDR2 YSYEKL. The CDR3 sequence is 15 residues long. The CDR3 reads CASSQTLVSDGELFF.

V is TRBV5-5 and J is TRBJ1-4. The germline V gene encodes CDR1 SGHKS and CDR2 YYEKEE (reference sequence). CDR3 size: 14 residues. This chain's CDR3 is CASSPARINEKLFF.

This chain connects TRBV6-2 or TRBV6-3 to TRBJ2-7; TCRdb gives TRBD1 as the D gene, but with no DNA this cannot be confirmed. Germline CDR1 MNHEY, CDR2 SVGEGT. This CDR3 is 17 amino acids long. The CDR3 reads CASSYYLGGRATVEQYF.

V usage is TRBV10-3 and J usage is TRBJ2-1; TCRdb reports TRBD2, a call that lacks DNA to check it against. The CDR3 totals 17 residues. Germline V gene lookup returns CDR1 ENHRY and CDR2 SYGVKD. The CDR3 region is CAISESKSSGLYNEQFF.

The chain recombines TRBV27 with TRBJ2-7; there is no DNA to check the TCRdb D call of TRBD1. The CDR3 length is 14 residues. CDR1 and CDR2 (germline): MNHEY, SMNVEV (reference sequence). The CDR3 reads CASSPTTRGYEQYF.

V and J are TRBV5-1 and TRBJ2-1; lacking DNA, the TRBD1 call made by TCRdb goes unchecked. Germline V CDR1 and CDR2: SGHRS, YFSETQ. This CDR3 has 15 residues. CDR3 loop: CASSLSGTGINEQFF.

This chain connects TRBV29-1 to TRBJ1-2; the TRBD1 assignment by TCRdb is unverifiable without DNA. This CDR3 has 16 amino acids. Germline V gene sequence: CDR1 SQVTM, CDR2 ANQGSEA. CDR3: CSVPDSDLYRGYGYTF. The full variable domain, in which reference TRBV29-1 and TRBJ1-2 provide the parts outside the CDR3, is SAVISQKPSRDICQRGTSLTIQCQVDSQVTMMFWYRQQPGQSLTLIATANQGSEATYESGFVIDKFPISRPNLTFSTLTVSNMSPEDSSIYLCSVPDSDLYRGYGYTFGSGTRLTVV.

The rearrangement links TRBV24-1 to TRBJ1-1; TCRdb gives TRBD1 as the D gene, but with no DNA this cannot be confirmed. Looked up from germline, CDR1 is KGHDR and CDR2 is SFDVKD. The CDR3 contains 13 residues. This CDR3 is CATKQGLNTEAFF.